This T cell receptor beta chain was documented in a study of T cells in Graves' hyperthyroidism and ophthalmopathy. Whole-study results and caveats: The model forecast ophthalmopathy, anticipating it by a median around 6.5 months before onset. Researchers found most expanded thyroid clonotypes above 0.001 in blood as well.

TCR beta CDR3 region amplification was performed from RNA transcripts. The HTBI primer set drove a first-round RT-PCR of the TCR CDR3. MiXCR was run by TCRdb on the multiplex PCR reads, yielding one entry per CDR3 protein. This table holds hundreds of thousands of distinct CDR3 sequences, about 38% found once. Hyperthyroidism of Graves' type that showed no ophthalmopathy progression within 18 months was stable. Concerning this clonotype itself: Its specificity is not known.

The clonotype originates from a man in his late teens or twenties with Graves' hyperthyroidism. Sequencing was carried out using blood.

The DNA for the CDR3 is TGCAGTGCCGTGACTAGCGCCCGTGATACGCAGTACTTC. Its protein is CSAVTSARDTQYF. J is TRBJ2-5 and V is TRBV20-1, with 8 nucleotides matching TRBD2. V lost 6 bases, J lost 11 bases, and 14 bases stayed unmatched. CDR1 and CDR2 from the germline V gene are DFQATT and SNEGSKA (reference sequence). CDR3 length: 13 residues.